The entry that follows covers one T cell receptor (beta chain) sequence. Authors' data handling: By means of reference gene primer amplification, nucleated cell counts were estimated. Only in-frame clones appear in the TCRdb table, and some are missing; sequencing was by immunoSEQ multiplex PCR. V, J and clone size are those of that table, while D and trimming were read from the DNA. The table has about 210,000 clones, approximately 82% seen once. The data stem from a study of blood T cell repertoires in COVID-19. Study summary: The origin of the acute and convalescent COVID-19 samples was the United States, Italy and Spain. The cDNA or gDNA used as material had been derived from T cells, B-cell-depleted T cells, or PBMCs.

The V gene lost 5 bases and the J gene lost 6 bases, with 13 bases spanning the gap. CDR3 length: 13 amino acids. Germline-derived CDR1 and CDR2 are MDHEN and SYDVKM. Sequences were obtained from peripheral blood. J is TRBJ1-2 and V is TRBV28; D remains ambiguous. This receptor was identified in a woman aged 50 to 60 with acute or convalescent COVID-19. The CDR3 nucleotides are TGTGCCAGCAGTAGCGGCCTCGAACATGGCTACACCTTC. Translated, it gives CASSSGLEHGYTF.